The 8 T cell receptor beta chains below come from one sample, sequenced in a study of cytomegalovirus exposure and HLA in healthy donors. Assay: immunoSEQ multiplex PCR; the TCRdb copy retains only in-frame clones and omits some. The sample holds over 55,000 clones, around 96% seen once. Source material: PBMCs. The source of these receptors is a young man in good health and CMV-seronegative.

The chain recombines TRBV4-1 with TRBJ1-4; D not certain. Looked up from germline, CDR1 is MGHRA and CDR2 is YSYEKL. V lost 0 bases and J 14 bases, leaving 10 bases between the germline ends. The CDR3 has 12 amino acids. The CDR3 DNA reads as TGCGCCAGCAGCCAAGATCGGGAGCGCCTGTTTTTT. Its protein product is CASSQDRERLFF.

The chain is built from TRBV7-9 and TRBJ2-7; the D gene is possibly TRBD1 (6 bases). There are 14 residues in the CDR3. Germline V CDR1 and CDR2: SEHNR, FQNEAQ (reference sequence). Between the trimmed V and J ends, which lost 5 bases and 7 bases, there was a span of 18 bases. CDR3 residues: CASSLRDTGTEQYF. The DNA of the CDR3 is TGTGCCAGCAGCCTCCGGGACACGGGTACGGAGCAGTACTTC.

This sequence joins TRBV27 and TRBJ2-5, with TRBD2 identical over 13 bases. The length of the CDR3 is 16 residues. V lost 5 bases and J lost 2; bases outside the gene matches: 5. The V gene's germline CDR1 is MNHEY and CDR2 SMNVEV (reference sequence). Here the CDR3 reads CASSAGLAGLQETQYF. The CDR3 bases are TGTGCCAGCAGTGCGGGACTAGCGGGATTGCAAGAGACCCAGTACTTC.

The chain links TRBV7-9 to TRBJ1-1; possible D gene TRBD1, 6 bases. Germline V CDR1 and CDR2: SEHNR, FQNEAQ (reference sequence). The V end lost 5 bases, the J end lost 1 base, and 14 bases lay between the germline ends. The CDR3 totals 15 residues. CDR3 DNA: TGTGCCAGCAGCCCGTACGGACAGCCGAACACTGAAGCTTTCTTT. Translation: CASSPYGQPNTEAFF.

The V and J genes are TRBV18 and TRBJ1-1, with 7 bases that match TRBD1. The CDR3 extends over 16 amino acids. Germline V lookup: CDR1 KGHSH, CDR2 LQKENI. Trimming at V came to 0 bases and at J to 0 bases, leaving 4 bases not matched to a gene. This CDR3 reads CASSPPTGNMNTEAFF. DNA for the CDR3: TGTGCCAGCTCACCACCGACAGGGAACATGAACACTGAAGCTTTCTTT.

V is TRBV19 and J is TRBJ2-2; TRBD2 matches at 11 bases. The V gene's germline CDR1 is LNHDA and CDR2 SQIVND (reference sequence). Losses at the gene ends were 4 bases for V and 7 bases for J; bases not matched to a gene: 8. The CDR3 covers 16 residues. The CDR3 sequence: CASSKLAGAMGGELFF. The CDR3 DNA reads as TGTGCCAGTAGTAAACTAGCGGGAGCTATGGGCGGGGAGCTGTTTTTT.

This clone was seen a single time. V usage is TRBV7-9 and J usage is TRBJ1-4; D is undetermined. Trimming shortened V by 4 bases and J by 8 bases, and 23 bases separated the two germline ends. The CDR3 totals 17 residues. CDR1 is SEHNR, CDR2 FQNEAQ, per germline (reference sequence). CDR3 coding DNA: TGTGCCAGCAGCTACGAACTTACCCTCCTTGCGCAAGAAAAACTGTTTTTT. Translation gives CASSYELTLLAQEKLFF.

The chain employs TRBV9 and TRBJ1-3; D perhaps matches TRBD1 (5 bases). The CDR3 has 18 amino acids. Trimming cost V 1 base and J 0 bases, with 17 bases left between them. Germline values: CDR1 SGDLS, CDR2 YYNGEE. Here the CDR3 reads CASSVSLGGDFSGNTIYF. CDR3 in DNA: TGTGCCAGCAGCGTAAGTCTGGGAGGGGACTTCTCTGGAAACACCATATATTTT.